The 23 T cell receptor beta chains given below trace back to one sample, sequenced in a study of blood T cell repertoires in COVID-19. This table comes from immunoSEQ multiplex PCR, and its TCRdb copy is limited to in-frame clones, with some not included. This table has about 240,000 clones, 85% to 95% appearing once. Sequenced input: peripheral blood. These receptors originate from a man aged 25 to 40 with COVID-19, enrolled during active disease.

The DNA of the CDR3 is TGTGCCAGCAGCTTGGTGCTGAGTAAGCGAGAGACCCAGTACTTC. Translated, it gives CASSLVLSKRETQYF. V is TRBV5-5 and J is TRBJ2-5, with D hard to call. Germline V gives CDR1 SGHKS, CDR2 YYEKEE (reference sequence). V was pared by 0 bases and J by 4 bases, with 13 bases between. CDR3 length: 15 amino acids.

The rearrangement uses TRBV5-4 and TRBJ2-7, with D maybe TRBD2 (6 bases). The germline gives CDR1 SGHNT, CDR2 YYREEE (reference sequence). The ends were cut back, 0 bases at V and 6 bases at J, with 19 bases in the middle. This CDR3 spans 16 amino acids. CDR3 amino acids: CASSLGGSRDFSEQYF. CDR3 bases: TGTGCCAGCAGCTTGGGTGGGTCCAGGGACTTTAGCGAGCAGTACTTC.

The rearrangement joins TRBV12-5 to TRBJ1-2; D might be TRBD1 (5 bases). V was shortened by 5 bases and J by 7 bases, with 14 bases between the two germline ends. CDR1 LGHNT and CDR2 FRNRAP come from the germline V gene. The CDR3 extends over 13 amino acids. CDR3 coding DNA: TGTGCTAGTGGTGTCCTCAGGGTTGGTGGCTACACCTTC. It specifies CASGVLRVGGYTF.

To note about this clone: Other nucleotide sequences from this sample produce the same CDR3. CDR3 nucleotides: TGCGCCAGCAGCTTGGAGGGGGCCGGGACTGAAGCTTTCTTT. This encodes CASSLEGAGTEAFF. The gene calls are TRBV5-1 and TRBJ1-1; the match to TRBD1 covers 7 bases. The germline V gene has CDR1 SGHRS and CDR2 YFSETQ. J gave up 5 bases and V 0 bases, and 4 bases lay outside the gene matches. The CDR3 loop spans 14 amino acids.

The CDR3, as DNA: TGTGCCAGCACGATTCTAGCGGCTGAGCAGTTCTTC. This sequence encodes CASTILAAEQFF. This chain uses TRBV12-3 or TRBV12-4 with TRBJ2-1; 7 bases line up with TRBD2. CDR3 length equals 12 residues. After removal of 7 bases from V and 9 bases from J, the junction contained 6 bases not matched to a gene.

This sequence joins TRBV12-3 or TRBV12-4 and TRBJ1-5, with D hard to call. Deletions cut 1 base from V and 7 bases from J, with 8 bases between. This CDR3 has 13 amino acids. As DNA, the CDR3 is TGTGCCAGCAGTTTAGGAGAGCACCAGCCCCAGCATTTT. It specifies CASSLGEHQPQHF.

This chain joins TRBV12-3 or TRBV12-4 and TRBJ1-2; no reliable D call. This CDR3 region has 12 residues. V was clipped by 3 bases and J by 8 bases, with 10 bases between them. CDR3 sequence (DNA): TGTGCCAGCAGTTTTTCGGGTGGAGGCTACACCTTC. It specifies CASSFSGGGYTF.

This chain uses TRBV5-1 with TRBJ2-3, with 10 bases matching TRBD2. V dropped 4 bases and J dropped 2; count of bases not matched to a gene: 7. The CDR3 is 16 residues long. Germline loops: CDR1 SGHRS, CDR2 YFSETQ. CDR3: CASSGGAGGDTDTQYF. DNA of the CDR3: TGCGCCAGCAGCGGCGGAGCGGGGGGGGACACAGATACGCAGTATTTT.

The chain recombines TRBV7-9 with TRBJ2-3; D perhaps matches TRBD2 (5 bases). Trimming left V 8 bases short and J 0 bases short, with 15 bases between. Germline lookup yields CDR1 SEHNR and CDR2 FQNEAQ (reference sequence). The CDR3 is made up of 15 amino acids. As DNA, the CDR3 is TGTGCCAGCGGGTCCGGGGAAACTAGCACAGATACGCAGTATTTT. Protein: CASGSGETSTDTQYF.

The chain is built from TRBV10-3 and TRBJ1-1; TRBD1 might be the D (5 bases). The germline V gene encodes CDR1 ENHRY and CDR2 SYGVKD. This CDR3 contains 14 residues. V was clipped by 3 bases and J by 3 bases, with 11 bases between them. CDR3 amino acids: CAISERGGYTEAFF. The CDR3 nucleotides read TGTGCCATCAGTGAAAGGGGAGGGTACACTGAAGCTTTCTTT.

The chain combines TRBV2 with TRBJ1-1, with TRBD1 matching over 12 bases. Germline values: CDR1 SNHLY, CDR2 FYNNEI. After removal of 6 bases from V and 7 bases from J, the junction contained 9 bases not matched to a gene. The CDR3 is 15 residues long. CDR3 residues: CASREGTGGFGEAFF. For the CDR3, the DNA is TGTGCCAGCAGGGAGGGGACAGGGGGCTTCGGTGAAGCTTTCTTT.

The table lists this clone with a count of one. This chain joins TRBV10-3 and TRBJ2-7; 8 bases line up with TRBD2. After removal of 10 bases from V and 1 base from J, the junction contained 9 bases not matched to a gene. The CDR3 totals 14 residues. Germline V gene lookup returns CDR1 ENHRY and CDR2 SYGVKD. CDR3 residues: CATRLSGGSYEQYF. CDR3 nucleotides: TGTGCCACCCGCCTCAGCGGGGGTTCCTACGAGCAGTACTTC.

This clone came up a few times. The chain employs TRBV7-2 and TRBJ1-5; D might be TRBD1 (6 bases). Trimming cost V 3 bases and J 2 bases, with 23 bases left between them. Germline CDR1 is SGHTA and CDR2 is FQGNSA. CDR3 size: 19 residues. CDR3 region: CASSFRPSGAGVGNQPQHF. For the CDR3, the DNA is TGTGCCAGCAGCTTTAGGCCCTCCGGGGCAGGGGTAGGCAATCAGCCCCAGCATTTT.

This sequence joins TRBV19 and TRBJ1-4; D perhaps matches TRBD1 (5 bases). CDR3 length: 13 amino acids. V was cut by 5 bases and J by 10 bases, with 14 bases left in between. Germline V lookup: CDR1 LNHDA, CDR2 SQIVND (reference sequence). The CDR3 DNA reads as TGTGCCAGTAGTGTCGGTCAGGGTAGAAAACTGTTTTTT. This translates into CASSVGQGRKLFF.

The rearrangement uses TRBV5-5 and TRBJ1-5, with a weak D call TRBD1 (5 bases). CDR1 SGHKS and CDR2 YYEKEE come from the germline V gene (reference sequence). Between the trimmed V and J ends, which lost 6 bases and 4 bases, there was a span of 17 bases. The CDR3 runs to 15 residues. CDR3 loop: CASTYRTGRNQPQHF. In DNA form, the CDR3 reads TGTGCCAGCACTTACAGGACCGGGAGAAATCAGCCCCAGCATTTT.

The chain joins TRBV7-2 to TRBJ1-6, with TRBD1 identical over 8 bases. Germline lookup yields CDR1 SGHTA and CDR2 FQGNSA. With V trimmed by 4 bases and J by 10 bases, 6 bases remained unmatched. The CDR3 has 14 residues. Here the CDR3 DNA reads TGTGCCAGCAGCTCAGGACAGGGATGGTCACCCCTCCACTTT. Encoded protein: CASSSGQGWSPLHF.

This chain connects TRBV12-2 to TRBJ1-1; the D call of TRBD1 is as the table states it, not checked on the DNA. TRBV12-2 is a pseudogene segment. The CDR3 has 14 residues. The CDR3 is CASRLGRGYTEAFF. The CDR3 DNA reads as TGTGCAAGTCGCTTAGGCAGGGGGTACACTGAAGCTTTCTTT.

The rearrangement joins TRBV4-1 to TRBJ1-2; no reliable D call. The CDR3 is 15 amino acids. Germline-derived CDR1 and CDR2 are MGHRA and YSYEKL. V was cut by 0 bases and J by 5 bases, with 13 bases left in between. Here the CDR3 DNA reads TGCGCCAGCAGCCAAGAAAGTTCGCAGTATTATGGCTACACCTTC. It codes for CASSQESSQYYGYTF.

The V gene is TRBV2, the J gene TRBJ2-7; 11 bases match TRBD2. Germline values: CDR1 SNHLY, CDR2 FYNNEI. This CDR3 is 16 amino acids long. With 2 bases clipped from V and 0 bases from J, the junction kept 3 bases outside the gene matches. CDR3 protein: CASSELAGGNSYEQYF. The DNA of the CDR3 is TGTGCCAGCAGTGAACTAGCGGGGGGTAACTCCTACGAGCAGTACTTC.

Concerning this clone itself: A junction boundary mismatches the germline segment, possibly from a read error. This chain uses TRBV5-4 with TRBJ2-7; 8 bases fit TRBD2. CDR1 is SGHNT, CDR2 YYREEE, per germline (reference sequence). The CDR3 runs to 12 residues. This CDR3 is CASSVGRLASVF. CDR3 coding DNA: TGTGCCAGCAGCGTGGGCCGACTAGCGTCAGTGTTC.

The chain couples TRBV19 to TRBJ1-1; possible D gene TRBD1, 6 bases. Germline assignment: CDR1 LNHDA and CDR2 SQIVND (reference sequence). The CDR3 sequence is 14 residues long. The V end was cut by 2 bases, the J end by 6 bases, with 13 bases between. The CDR3 DNA reads as TGTGCCAGTAGTATACAGGGGAAATGGGCTGAAGCTTTCTTT. It translates to CASSIQGKWAEAFF.

The rearrangement joins TRBV30 to TRBJ1-4; D may be TRBD1 (5 bases). The CDR3 is 13 amino acids. The V and J ends lost 3 bases and 8 bases respectively, with 13 bases between them. Per the germline V gene, CDR1 is GTSNPN and CDR2 is SVGIG (reference sequence). The CDR3 sequence is CAWSQGKVEKLFF. CDR3 DNA: TGTGCCTGGAGCCAGGGAAAAGTAGAAAAACTGTTTTTT.

The rearrangement uses TRBV12-3 or TRBV12-4 and TRBJ1-1; TRBD1 is a possible D gene (5 bases). V was clipped by 5 bases and J by 4 bases, with 8 bases between them. CDR3 length equals 12 residues. The CDR3: CASSTGGTEAFF. The CDR3 bases are TGTGCCAGCAGTACGGGGGGCACTGAAGCTTTCTTT.